The T cell receptor (beta chain) under discussion was sequenced for a study of patients and donors after allogeneic stem cell transplantation. V was pared by 4 bases and J by 7 bases, with 9 bases of the junction left unmatched. Germline V gives CDR1 SGHTA, CDR2 FQGNSA. The CDR3 spans 16 residues. Each CDR3 protein gets one entry after TCRdb re-called the RT-PCR reads with MiXCR. The repertoire includes over 150,000 distinct CDR3 sequences, roughly 30% of them detected once, and around 3.2% sits in the top ten. The sample consisted of blood, either unsorted or a sorted T cell fraction (not recorded which). The sequence derives from a human donor who was either an allogeneic HSCT recipient or a stem cell or donor lymphocyte infusion donor (not recorded which). It is not recorded whose cells these are; they may come from a transplant donor. The chain uses TRBV7-2 and TRBJ2-1; 11 positions agree with TRBD2. This CDR3 reads CASSSRWLAGGNEQFF. As DNA, the CDR3 is TGTGCCAGCAGCTCCCGGTGGCTAGCGGGAGGTAATGAGCAGTTCTTC. Full variable domain (remainder filled in from reference TRBV7-2 and TRBJ2-1): GAGVSQSPSNKVTEKGKDVELRCDPISGHTALYWYRQSLGQGLEFLIYFQGNSAPDKSGLPSDRFSAERTGGSVSTLTIQRTQQEDSAVYLCASSSRWLAGGNEQFFGPGTRLTVL.